This T cell receptor (beta chain) was recovered during a study of T cell clonality in common variable immunodeficiency (dated by TCRdb to between 2015 and 2016). CDR1 and CDR2 were assigned from the germline V gene (reference sequence) as LNHDA and SQIVND. Including cysteine and phenylalanine, the CDR3 has 15 amino acids. Of the CDR3's DNA, 36 bases were read; they are in frame from base 1. After removal of 3 bases from V and 3 bases from J, the junction retains 5 bases not matched to a gene. Standard criteria were used to diagnose CVID, namely serum IgG, IgA and/or IgM reduced below the normal range together with specific antibody deficiency. The CVID group comprised some 45 subjects, 15 or so female and approximately 29 male, aged roughly 9 to 64 years with a mean age of around 41. Most CVID patients and most healthy controls were of Caucasian heritage. Replacement immunoglobulin therapy had been administered to all CVID subjects for at least one year at the time of study participation. At blood collection, none of the CVID subjects was ill or on immunomodulatory or immunosuppressive medication. From each donor, roughly 5 to 8 ml of heparinized peripheral whole blood was collected. Genomic DNA from adults with common variable immune deficiency (CVID) and from healthy adult controls was used to sequence TCRbeta CDR3 repertoires. Diluted blood was density-centrifuged over Hypaque 1077 or Ficoll-Paque to isolate peripheral blood mononuclear cells. Unsorted mononuclear cells served as the source of genomic DNA, which was extracted either by Qiagen column purification or by a centrifugation-based method.

Summary of the overall study and its limitations: Fewer deletions and N-nucleotide insertions were reportedly observed in CVID TCRbeta sequences, and highly modified clones with 13 or more V deletions were reportedly absent from CVID TCRbeta sequences. Although equal DNA input was used, an average of about 80,000 unique sequences per sample was obtained for controls, compared with 30,000 to 35,000 for CVID samples. It was noted by the authors that sequencing of the repertoires of T cell subpopulations would be needed to clarify the cause of the increased clonality in CVID. TCRbeta clonality was higher in CVID subjects than in healthy controls (t-test p = 0.018), and the increase was most characteristic of about a third of subjects. Correlations between repertoire features and clinical complications were limited by patient heterogeneity within the CVID cohort. CVID subjects shared fewer TCRbeta clones with each other than healthy controls did (p < 0.0001).

This clone has more than one count but fewer than ten. No cognate antigen has been identified for it. From the germline J gene comes the end of the CDR3, since the read stops 3 residues before it. Other DNA sequences in the sample encode the same CDR3. For sequencing input, CVID and control samples contributed equivalent amounts of genomic DNA. For every sample, a 60 bp segment covering the rearranged TCRbeta CDR3 region was amplified and then sequenced. The immunoSEQ assay, a bias-corrected multiplex PCR with high-throughput sequencing, was employed for TCRbeta amplification. Regarding the original processing steps: Every unique nucleotide sequence counted as a clone and was annotated with V, D and J genes, copy number and frequency. Sequences were labeled productive if in frame, and non-productive if out of frame or containing stop codons. As previously described, clonality was computed from Shannon's entropy. The predicted amino acid sequences of productive clones were used to derive the mean CDR3 Kyte-Doolittle hydropathy. Scaled V gene usage was hierarchically clustered using Manhattan distance and complete linkage with the R hclust function. Sharing of clones by CDR3 amino acid sequence was evaluated by resampling 12 repertoires per group over 100 rounds. The repertoires were screened for more than 55 published EBV-specific TCRbeta sequences and roughly 250 published CMV-specific TCRbeta sequences. After a couple of CVID samples that produced fewer than 10,000 sequences were dropped from the analysis, 42 CVID repertoires remained. This is the immuneACCESS table as TCRdb keeps it, with only in-frame sequences that have V and J called. A part of the clones is gone; compared with another copy, unresolved V genes explain less than half, and the rest is unexplained. The V and J calls and the clone size are those of that table, but D and trimming were determined from the DNA. This sample includes around 40,000 clones, and none of them was observed just once. Jointly, the top ten make up about 6.3% of the sample.

Sequencing input: peripheral blood mononuclear cells. This receptor chain uses TRBV19 and TRBJ2-1; 7 junctional bases match TRBD2. This TCR derives from a human donor with common variable immunodeficiency. The CDR3 bases that were read are TGTGCCAGTAGTATGGGGGGAGGGAACTACAATGAG. Translated, this is CASSMGGGNYNE. The complete CDR3 protein is CASSMGGGNYNEQFF.